These T cell receptor beta chains were read from a single sample in a study of shared clonotypes between healthy human individuals. Sequenced by immunoSEQ multiplex PCR; TCRdb stores in-frame clones only, minus some. Seen here are about 2.4 million clones, about 92% observed once, and the top ten hold 0.14%. Sequenced sample: naive CD4+ T cells sorted from blood. Receptors were obtained from a man aged 18 to 30 in good health. CDR3s include the opening cysteine and the closing phenylalanine or tryptophan. A D gene is named only where the DNA matches it firmly. A clone size is listed for some rows: how often the clone was seen (once, few, many), or a class if it is expanded.

d_call: TRBD1
j_call: TRBJ1-1
clone_size: once
v_call: TRBV27
cdr3_nt: TGTGCCAGCAGCCGACAGGGGTTCACTGAAGCTTTCTTT
cdr3_aa: CASSRQGFTEAFF

d_call: -
j_call: TRBJ2-3
clone_size: -
v_call: TRBV7-3
cdr3_nt: TGTGCCAGCAGCCCCTCCCTAATAAGCGATACGCAGTATTTT
cdr3_aa: CASSPSLISDTQYF

d_call: -
j_call: TRBJ1-2
clone_size: -
v_call: TRBV6-5
cdr3_nt: TGTGCCAGCAGTTTGAGGGGCGCGCCCTCCTATGGCTACACCTTC
cdr3_aa: CASSLRGAPSYGYTF

d_call: TRBD1
j_call: TRBJ1-4
clone_size: -
v_call: TRBV30
cdr3_nt: TGTGCCTCCGGGACAGGGGGCAAGAGTGAAAAACTGTTTTTT
cdr3_aa: CASGTGGKSEKLFF

d_call: -
j_call: TRBJ2-5
clone_size: -
v_call: TRBV5-1
cdr3_nt: TGCGCCAGCAGCAGGTATAGCGTGCAAGAGACCCAGTACTTC
cdr3_aa: CASSRYSVQETQYF

d_call: -
j_call: TRBJ1-1
clone_size: -
v_call: TRBV30
cdr3_nt: TGTGCCCAGAGCTCTTCTCAGAGAGCTTTCTTT
cdr3_aa: CAQSSSQRAFF

d_call: TRBD1
j_call: TRBJ2-3
clone_size: -
v_call: TRBV5-1
cdr3_nt: TGCGCCAGCAGCCTTGAGGACAGGGGCAGGACAGATACGCAGTATTTT
cdr3_aa: CASSLEDRGRTDTQYF

d_call: -
j_call: TRBJ1-6
clone_size: -
v_call: TRBV11-3
cdr3_nt: TGTGCCAGCAGCTTAAGGGAAAATTCACCCCTCCACTTT
cdr3_aa: CASSLRENSPLHF

d_call: -
j_call: TRBJ2-2
clone_size: -
v_call: TRBV18
cdr3_nt: TGTGCCAGCTCCCCCTCTACGACCGGGGAGCTGTTTTTT
cdr3_aa: CASSPSTTGELFF

d_call: -
j_call: TRBJ1-2
clone_size: once
v_call: TRBV14
cdr3_nt: TGTGCCAGCAGCCAAGATGGAGTGAGGAATCGCTACACCTTC
cdr3_aa: CASSQDGVRNRYTF

d_call: TRBD1
j_call: TRBJ1-6
clone_size: -
v_call: TRBV5-6
cdr3_nt: TGTGCCAGCAGCTTACAGGGGGTATCCCTCCACTTT
cdr3_aa: CASSLQGVSLHF

d_call: TRBD1
j_call: TRBJ2-7
clone_size: -
v_call: TRBV11-2
cdr3_nt: TGTGCCAGCAGAAGCCGGGACAGCGCCTACGAGCAGTACTTC
cdr3_aa: CASRSRDSAYEQYF

d_call: TRBD1
j_call: TRBJ2-2
clone_size: -
v_call: TRBV10-1
cdr3_nt: TGCGCCAGCAGTGAGATCCGGGACAGGGACACCGGGGAGCTGTTTTTT
cdr3_aa: CASSEIRDRDTGELFF

d_call: TRBD1
j_call: TRBJ2-7
clone_size: -
v_call: TRBV18
cdr3_nt: TGTGCCAGCTCCCCCGGACAGGGGACCTACGAGCAGTACTTC
cdr3_aa: CASSPGQGTYEQYF

d_call: -
j_call: TRBJ1-2
clone_size: -
v_call: TRBV11-2
cdr3_nt: TGTGCCAGCAGCTTAGCGGGCTGGGAGGGCACCTTC
cdr3_aa: CASSLAGWEGTF

d_call: -
j_call: TRBJ1-6
clone_size: once
v_call: TRBV7-2
cdr3_nt: TGTGCCAGCAGCGTACGACTGTCGGATTCACCCCTCCACTTT
cdr3_aa: CASSVRLSDSPLHF

d_call: -
j_call: TRBJ2-7
clone_size: once
v_call: TRBV18
cdr3_nt: TGTGCCAGCTCACCACGGGCAGGGTCTGACGAGCAGTACTTC
cdr3_aa: CASSPRAGSDEQYF

d_call: -
j_call: TRBJ1-1
clone_size: -
v_call: TRBV10-3
cdr3_nt: TGTGCCATCAGTGAGTCGAGTCCCAGGGTGGGCACTGAAGCTTTCTTT
cdr3_aa: CAISESSPRVGTEAFF

d_call: -
j_call: TRBJ2-5
clone_size: -
v_call: TRBV5-1
cdr3_nt: TGCGCCAGCAGCCCGGGACTGCGGGAGACCCAGTACTTC
cdr3_aa: CASSPGLRETQYF

d_call: -
j_call: TRBJ2-5
clone_size: -
v_call: TRBV6-1
cdr3_nt: TGTGCCAGCGGGCGGTCCCGGTTCCGGGAGACCCAGTACTTC
cdr3_aa: CASGRSRFRETQYF

d_call: -
j_call: TRBJ2-6
clone_size: -
v_call: TRBV5-4
cdr3_nt: TGTGCCAGCAGTTCGCGGGACAGCACCTCCTCTGGGGCCAACGTCCTGACTTTC
cdr3_aa: CASSSRDSTSSGANVLTF

d_call: TRBD1
j_call: TRBJ2-1
clone_size: few
v_call: TRBV10-1
cdr3_nt: TGCGCCAGCAGTAACCGGGACAGGGGGACCAATGAGCAGTTCTTC
cdr3_aa: CASSNRDRGTNEQFF

d_call: -
j_call: TRBJ1-1
clone_size: few
v_call: TRBV19
cdr3_nt: TGTGCCAGTAGTCACAGGAGGACTGAAGCTTTCTTT
cdr3_aa: CASSHRRTEAFF

d_call: -
j_call: TRBJ2-3
clone_size: -
v_call: TRBV10-3
cdr3_nt: TGTGCCATCAGTGAGTCGGTTCCTTCAGGAGGTACTTTT
cdr3_aa: CAISESVPSGGTF

d_call: -
j_call: TRBJ2-7
clone_size: once
v_call: TRBV4-3
cdr3_nt: TGCGCCAGCAGCCAAGTCGCGGGCACAGCCTACGAGCAGTACTTC
cdr3_aa: CASSQVAGTAYEQYF

d_call: -
j_call: TRBJ1-3
clone_size: -
v_call: TRBV18
cdr3_nt: TGTGCCAGCTCTTCCGGGGGAGGTTCCTCTGGAAACACCATATATTTT
cdr3_aa: CASSSGGGSSGNTIYF

d_call: -
j_call: TRBJ2-2
clone_size: -
v_call: TRBV7-2
cdr3_nt: TGTGCCAGCAGCTTAAAACTGCGGACTCCTTACACCGGGGAGCTGTTTTTT
cdr3_aa: CASSLKLRTPYTGELFF

d_call: TRBD1
j_call: TRBJ1-1
clone_size: -
v_call: TRBV4-3
cdr3_nt: TGCGCCAGCAGCCAAGGGGACAGGGGCAGGACTGAAGCTTTCTTT
cdr3_aa: CASSQGDRGRTEAFF

d_call: -
j_call: TRBJ2-7
clone_size: -
v_call: TRBV27
cdr3_nt: TGTGCCAGCAGTTTACCGACAATCGGGCAGTACTTC
cdr3_aa: CASSLPTIGQYF

d_call: -
j_call: TRBJ2-1
clone_size: -
v_call: TRBV2
cdr3_nt: TGTGCCAGCAGTGAAGCGGGAGGTCCCTACAATGAGCAGTTCTTC
cdr3_aa: CASSEAGGPYNEQFF

d_call: -
j_call: TRBJ2-3
clone_size: -
v_call: TRBV5-1
cdr3_nt: TGCGCCAGCAGCTCCCTCGGGGGCCTCGGGGATACGCAGTATTTT
cdr3_aa: CASSSLGGLGDTQYF

d_call: -
j_call: TRBJ1-2
clone_size: -
v_call: TRBV6-5
cdr3_nt: TGTGCCAGCAGTTACTCCTCTGGTGGCTACACCTTC
cdr3_aa: CASSYSSGGYTF

d_call: -
j_call: TRBJ2-3
clone_size: -
v_call: TRBV2
cdr3_nt: TGTGCCAGCAGTTTTTTGGCCTATGGGGATACGCAGTATTTT
cdr3_aa: CASSFLAYGDTQYF

d_call: -
j_call: TRBJ1-1
clone_size: -
v_call: TRBV6-5
cdr3_nt: TGTGCCAGCAGTTACCTCGGCTTCAACACTGAAGCTTTCTTT
cdr3_aa: CASSYLGFNTEAFF

d_call: TRBD1
j_call: TRBJ2-1
clone_size: -
v_call: TRBV7-2
cdr3_nt: TGTGCCAGCAGCTTAGCGACAGGGGCCGCCTACAATGAGCAGTTCTTC
cdr3_aa: CASSLATGAAYNEQFF

d_call: TRBD2
j_call: TRBJ2-2
clone_size: -
v_call: TRBV12-5
cdr3_nt: TGTGCTAGTGGTTTGGTACTCGGGGCTTTTGCGGGAGGCACCACCGGGGAGCTGTTTTTT
cdr3_aa: CASGLVLGAFAGGTTGELFF

d_call: -
j_call: TRBJ2-7
clone_size: -
v_call: TRBV5-6
cdr3_nt: TGTGCCAGCAGCCGGCGTGAGGTGGGCCTCTCCTACGAGCAGTACTTC
cdr3_aa: CASSRREVGLSYEQYF

d_call: TRBD2
j_call: TRBJ2-7
clone_size: -
v_call: TRBV7-2
cdr3_nt: TGTGCCAGCAGCCCGACTAGCGGGAGCTTCTACGAGCAGTACTTC
cdr3_aa: CASSPTSGSFYEQYF

d_call: -
j_call: TRBJ1-3
clone_size: once
v_call: TRBV7-6
cdr3_nt: TGTGCCAGCAGCTTAGAGGGTTACTCTGGAAACACCATATATTTT
cdr3_aa: CASSLEGYSGNTIYF

d_call: TRBD1
j_call: TRBJ2-6
clone_size: -
v_call: TRBV27
cdr3_nt: TGTGCCAGCACCAGGACAGGGCGGTCTGGGGCCAACGTCCTGACTTTC
cdr3_aa: CASTRTGRSGANVLTF

d_call: -
j_call: TRBJ2-7
clone_size: -
v_call: TRBV7-9
cdr3_nt: TGTGCCAGCAGCCCGGGTGAAGGGTCCTACGAGCAGTACTTC
cdr3_aa: CASSPGEGSYEQYF

d_call: TRBD2
j_call: TRBJ2-7
clone_size: -
v_call: TRBV7-2
cdr3_nt: TGTGCCAGCAGCTTCGGACTAGCGTACGACGAGCAGTACTTC
cdr3_aa: CASSFGLAYDEQYF

d_call: -
j_call: TRBJ2-2
clone_size: -
v_call: TRBV6-5
cdr3_nt: TGTGCCAGCAGTTACCTAACCGGGGAGCTGTTTTTT
cdr3_aa: CASSYLTGELFF

d_call: TRBD1
j_call: TRBJ1-1
clone_size: few
v_call: TRBV6-6
cdr3_nt: TGTGCCAGCACCTACCCGACAGGGAAGGAGAGCACTGAAGCTTTCTTT
cdr3_aa: CASTYPTGKESTEAFF

d_call: TRBD2
j_call: TRBJ2-1
clone_size: -
v_call: TRBV20-1
cdr3_nt: TGCAGTGCTATAGCGGGGAATGAGCAGTTCTTC
cdr3_aa: CSAIAGNEQFF

d_call: -
j_call: TRBJ1-1
clone_size: once
v_call: TRBV28
cdr3_nt: TGTGCCAGCGAGGGTTCCAGGGAGAACACTGAAGCTTTCTTT
cdr3_aa: CASEGSRENTEAFF

d_call: -
j_call: TRBJ1-2
clone_size: -
v_call: TRBV21-1
cdr3_nt: TGTGCCAGCAGCATCCGGCAGGAGGTCAGTAACTATGGCTACACCTTC
cdr3_aa: CASSIRQEVSNYGYTF

d_call: TRBD2
j_call: TRBJ2-5
clone_size: -
v_call: TRBV6-1
cdr3_nt: TGTGCCAGCAGTGCGGCTAGCGGGGGCCCGTACCAAGAGACCCAGTACTTC
cdr3_aa: CASSAASGGPYQETQYF

d_call: -
j_call: TRBJ2-3
clone_size: -
v_call: TRBV27
cdr3_nt: TGTGCCAGCAGTTTATCGACCAGCGGGGGACAGAGGATCGGCACAGATACGCAGTATTTT
cdr3_aa: CASSLSTSGGQRIGTDTQYF

d_call: -
j_call: TRBJ1-5
clone_size: few
v_call: TRBV18
cdr3_nt: TGTGCCAGCTCACCCGGGGCAGGGGATAGTCAGCCCCAGCATTTT
cdr3_aa: CASSPGAGDSQPQHF

d_call: TRBD1
j_call: TRBJ2-3
clone_size: -
v_call: TRBV10-1
cdr3_nt: TGCGCCAGCAGCGAGGGACAGTTTACAGATACGCAGTATTTT
cdr3_aa: CASSEGQFTDTQYF

d_call: TRBD1
j_call: TRBJ2-5
clone_size: -
v_call: TRBV28
cdr3_nt: TGTGCCAGCTCCCGCCCGAGGGGGCCGAGAACGGGGGAGACCCAGTACTTC
cdr3_aa: CASSRPRGPRTGETQYF